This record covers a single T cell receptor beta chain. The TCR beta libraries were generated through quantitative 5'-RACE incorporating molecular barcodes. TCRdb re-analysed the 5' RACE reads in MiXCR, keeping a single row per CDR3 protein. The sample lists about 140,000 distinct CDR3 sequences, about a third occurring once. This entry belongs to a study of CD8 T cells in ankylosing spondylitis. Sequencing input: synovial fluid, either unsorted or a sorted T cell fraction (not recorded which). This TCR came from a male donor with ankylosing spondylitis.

CDR3 sequence reads: CSARWDRDRVQYF. The DNA for the CDR3 is TGCAGTGCTAGATGGGACAGGGATAGGGTTCAGTACTTC. The V and J genes are TRBV20-1 and TRBJ2-7, with 9 bases identical to TRBD1. The CDR3 loop spans 13 amino acids. Trimming took 2 bases from V and 10 from J; bases not matched to a gene: 9. In germline, CDR1 is DFQATT, CDR2 SNEGSKA (reference sequence).